This T cell receptor beta chain was sequenced during a study of T cell changes during pregnancy in multiple sclerosis. Per germline, CDR1 SEHNR and CDR2 FQNEAQ (reference sequence). The CDR3 has 17 residues. V was pared by 4 bases and J by 4 bases, with 7 bases of the junction left unmatched. Measured with immunoSEQ multiplex PCR; TCRdb has only the in-frame clones, and not every one. The table records 55,000 to 70,000 clones, around 95% of them present only once. The origin of this receptor is a female donor with multiple sclerosis, enrolled in a pregnancy study. The sequences come from CD4+ T cells from peripheral blood mononuclear cells, collected before pregnancy. This chain joins TRBV7-9 and TRBJ2-1; 13 bases align to TRBD2. The CDR3 nucleotides read TGTGCCAGCAGCTCCGGGACTAGCGGGATTATTTACAATGAGCAGTTCTTC. Its translation is CASSSGTSGIIYNEQFF.